These 27 T cell receptor beta chains were all obtained from the same sample, sequenced in a study of cytomegalovirus exposure and HLA in healthy donors. Use of 60 Vbeta and 13 Jbeta primers characterized the PCR. Sequenced by immunoSEQ multiplex PCR; TCRdb stores in-frame clones only, minus some. The table lists about 170,000 clones, around 77% of them singletons. The specimen sequenced was PBMCs. These receptors all come from a female donor in good health and CMV-seronegative.

The V and J genes are TRBV4-1 and TRBJ2-3; D possibly corresponds to TRBD2 (6 bases). The CDR3 is 15 residues long. V was shortened by 0 bases and J by 2 bases, with 9 bases between the two germline ends. Germline V lookup: CDR1 MGHRA, CDR2 YSYEKL. This chain's CDR3 is CASSQDGGTTDTQYF. CDR3 nucleotide sequence: TGCGCCAGCAGCCAAGACGGGGGAACCACAGATACGCAGTATTTT.

The chain is built from TRBV18 and TRBJ2-2; the match to TRBD2 covers 11 bases. Germline trimming cut 4 bases from V and 4 bases from J; bases unmatched to any gene: 8. CDR1 KGHSH and CDR2 LQKENI come from the germline V gene. This CDR3 has 17 amino acids. CDR3 nucleotide sequence: TGTGCCAGCTCACGATCCCCTAGCGGGAGGAGCACCGGGGAGCTGTTTTTT. This translates into CASSRSPSGRSTGELFF. Looking up the rest from reference TRBV18 and TRBJ2-2 gives the full variable domain: NAGVMQNPRHLVRRRGQEARLRCSPMKGHSHVYWYRQLPEEGLKFMVYLQKENIIDESGMPKERFSAEFPKEGPSILRIQQVVRGDSAAYFCASSRSPSGRSTGELFFGEGSRLTVL.

The rearrangement uses TRBV9 and TRBJ2-1; TRBD1 matches 7 bases. CDR3 length equals 15 residues. From germline, CDR1 is SGDLS and CDR2 YYNGEE. Trimming took 0 bases from V and 4 from J; bases not matched to a gene: 4. CDR3 in DNA: TGTGCCAGCAGCGTAGGAGGACAGGCATACAATGAGCAGTTCTTC. It codes for CASSVGGQAYNEQFF.

CDR3 bases: TGTGCCAGCAGTAGGACAGTAAACACTGAAGCTTTCTTT. Translated: CASSRTVNTEAFF. The chain is built from TRBV27 and TRBJ1-1; D possibly corresponds to TRBD1 (6 bases). Germline V CDR1 and CDR2: MNHEY, SMNVEV (reference sequence). The CDR3 loop spans 13 amino acids. The V end lost 5 bases, the J end lost 2 bases, and 9 bases lay between the germline ends.

J is TRBJ2-3 and V is TRBV19; 7 bases match TRBD1. This CDR3 is 15 amino acids long. Germline values: CDR1 LNHDA, CDR2 SQIVND (reference sequence). Trimming cost V 9 bases and J 0 bases; bases outside gene matches: 9. CDR3 bases: TGTGCCAGCGCCCCGACAGGGTACAGCACAGATACGCAGTATTTT. Translated: CASAPTGYSTDTQYF.

The CDR3 coding sequence is TGTGCCAGTAGTATTCACAGGGATGGCTACACCTTC. Protein: CASSIHRDGYTF. The V call is TRBV19, the J call TRBJ1-2, with D possibly TRBD1 on 6 matching bases. This CDR3 has 12 residues. The germline gives CDR1 LNHDA, CDR2 SQIVND (reference sequence). Deletions cut 3 bases from V and 6 bases from J, with 8 bases between.

V and J are TRBV13 and TRBJ2-3; TRBD2 agrees at 7 bases. V dropped 4 bases and J dropped 4; count of bases not matched to a gene: 5. The CDR3 is 14 amino acids. From germline, CDR1 is PRHDT and CDR2 FYEKMQ (reference sequence). The CDR3 protein is CASSSSGIADTQYF. CDR3 DNA: TGTGCCAGCAGCTCAAGCGGGATCGCAGATACGCAGTATTTT.

The chain combines TRBV5-6 with TRBJ2-3, with TRBD2 as a possible D gene (6 bases). The CDR3 is 14 amino acids. V was shortened by 4 bases and J by 2 bases, with 11 bases between the two germline ends. Germline V gene data show CDR1 as SGHDT and CDR2 as YYEEEE. The CDR3 reads CASSTDYYTDTQYF. The CDR3 region has the DNA TGTGCCAGCAGCACGGACTACTACACAGATACGCAGTATTTT. The full variable domain, in which reference TRBV5-6 and TRBJ2-3 provide the parts outside the CDR3, is DAGVTQSPTHLIKTRGQQVTLRCSPKSGHDTVSWYQQALGQGPQFIFQYYEEEERQRGNFPDRFSGHQFPNYSSELNVNALLLGDSALYLCASSTDYYTDTQYFGPGTRLTVL.

V gene TRBV5-1 combines with J gene TRBJ2-7; 10 bases fit TRBD1. The CDR3 has 15 amino acids. Germline CDR1 SGHRS, CDR2 YFSETQ. V lost 3 bases to trimming and J lost 5 bases; unmatched junction nucleotides: 8. CDR3 sequence (DNA): TGCGCCAGCAGCTCTCCCGGGACAGGGGCCCACGAGCAGTACTTC. Translating it yields CASSSPGTGAHEQYF.

This chain connects TRBV28 to TRBJ1-6; 8 bases are a match to TRBD1. The CDR3 loop spans 18 amino acids. CDR1 and CDR2 (germline): MDHEN, SYDVKM. V was pared by 6 bases and J by 9 bases, with 19 bases of the junction left unmatched. The CDR3 reads CASRSTGTGTPLRSPLHF. The CDR3 DNA sequence: TGTGCCAGCAGGTCTACCGGGACAGGCACCCCTCTACGTTCACCCCTCCACTTT.

This chain uses TRBV6-4 with TRBJ2-5; tentatively, D is TRBD2 (5 bases). CDR1 MRHNA and CDR2 SNTAGT come from the germline V gene. The V end was cut by 6 bases, the J end by 5 bases, with 16 bases between. This CDR3 contains 14 residues. The CDR3 nucleotides are TGTGCCAGCAGACCAACTTCGGGGTGGGAGACCCAGTACTTC. This translates into CASRPTSGWETQYF.

The chain joins TRBV11-3 to TRBJ2-2, with D possibly TRBD2 on 5 matching bases. CDR3 length equals 13 residues. With 9 bases removed from V and 0 bases from J, the gap between germline ends came to 8 bases. From germline, CDR1 is SGHNT and CDR2 YENEEA. The CDR3 is CASQEANTGELFF. The CDR3 DNA reads TGTGCCAGTCAGGAGGCGAACACCGGGGAGCTGTTTTTT.

CDR3: CASSPLAGLNTGELFF. CDR3 coding DNA: TGTGCCAGCAGCCCCCTGGCGGGGCTGAACACCGGGGAGCTGTTTTTT. The chain recombines TRBV11-1 with TRBJ2-2; a possible D gene is TRBD2 (6 bases). Trimming took off 5 bases at V and 1 base at J, with 14 bases between the two ends. This CDR3 region has 16 residues. Per germline, CDR1 SGHAT and CDR2 FQDESV (reference sequence).

Only a few counts were recorded for this clone. The genes are TRBV4-3 and TRBJ1-1, with TRBD1 as a possible D gene (5 bases). CDR1 LGHNA and CDR2 YSLEER come from the germline V gene. This CDR3 is 16 amino acids long. V was shortened by 1 base and J by 1 base, with 13 bases between the two germline ends. The CDR3 loop reads CASSQGMGRQNTEAFF. In DNA form, the CDR3 reads TGCGCCAGCAGCCAAGGGATGGGGCGGCAGAACACTGAAGCTTTCTTT.

The chain joins TRBV7-2 to TRBJ1-2; 7 bases are shared with TRBD1. In germline, CDR1 is SGHTA, CDR2 FQGNSA. The CDR3 has 16 amino acids. V shed 4 bases and J 4 bases; nucleotides not matched to a gene: 12. CDR3 residues: CASSYPRQGQSYGYTF. CDR3 nucleotides: TGTGCCAGCAGCTACCCCAGACAGGGTCAATCCTATGGCTACACCTTC.

This clone was counted a few times. This sequence joins TRBV6-5 and TRBJ1-5, with D uncertain. This CDR3 spans 15 amino acids. The V and J ends lost 2 bases and 0 bases respectively, with 8 bases between them. Germline CDR1 is MNHEY and CDR2 is SVGAGI. For the CDR3, the DNA is TGTGCCAGCAGTTACCTACCATTTAGCAATCAGCCCCAGCATTTT. Protein: CASSYLPFSNQPQHF.

V is TRBV14 and J is TRBJ2-7, with TRBD2 matching 13 bases. Germline assignment: CDR1 SGHDN and CDR2 FVKESK. This CDR3 is 17 amino acids long. V shed 0 bases and J 5 bases; nucleotides not matched to a gene: 7. This CDR3 reads CASSQDRGLAGRDEQYF. The CDR3 nucleotides are TGTGCCAGCAGCCAAGACAGGGGACTAGCGGGGAGGGACGAGCAGTACTTC.

This chain uses TRBV5-1 with TRBJ2-3; 7 bases match TRBD1. The CDR3 loop spans 15 amino acids. Germline CDR1 and CDR2: SGHRS and YFSETQ. J gave up 6 bases and V 3 bases, and 10 bases lay outside the gene matches. The CDR3 coding sequence is TGCGCCAGCAGCTCTGAGGGGGCGCGAACGGATACGCAGTATTTT. Amino acids: CASSSEGARTDTQYF.

V gene TRBV6-6 combines with J gene TRBJ2-1; tentatively, D is TRBD1 (6 bases). Germline V gene sequence: CDR1 MNHNY, CDR2 SVGAGI (reference sequence). The germline V and J ends were trimmed by 2 bases and 5 bases, with 13 bases remaining between them. This CDR3 has 15 residues. CDR3 loop: CASSYDGTINNEQFF. In DNA form, the CDR3 reads TGTGCCAGCAGTTACGATGGGACAATCAACAATGAGCAGTTCTTC.

This CDR3 reads CASSERTGGETQYF. CDR3 nucleotide sequence: TGTGCCAGCAGTGAAAGGACAGGGGGGGAGACCCAGTACTTC. The V and J genes are TRBV2 and TRBJ2-5; TRBD1 agrees at 10 bases. The trim removed 2 bases at V and 5 bases at J, leaving 2 bases unmatched. The germline gives CDR1 SNHLY, CDR2 FYNNEI. The CDR3 runs 14 residues.

The CDR3 DNA is TGCAGTGCTAGTCACTCCGAGCAGTTCTTC. Residues: CSASHSEQFF. J is TRBJ2-1 and V is TRBV20-1, with unresolved D. This CDR3 comprises 10 residues. Germline CDR1 DFQATT, CDR2 SNEGSKA (reference sequence). Trimming stripped 3 bases from V and 10 bases from J, with 7 bases between.

The chain joins TRBV18 to TRBJ1-5; D is unresolved. CDR3 length: 16 amino acids. Germline lookup yields CDR1 KGHSH and CDR2 LQKENI. V was cut by 4 bases and J by 2 bases, with 15 bases left in between. The CDR3 sequence is CASSRGEGSGNQPQHF. The CDR3 DNA follows: TGTGCCAGCTCACGAGGAGAGGGTAGCGGCAATCAGCCCCAGCATTTT.

As regards this clone: A read error may produce the germline difference seen at one junction end. At the DNA level, this CDR3 is encoded by other sequences in the same sample as well. The J gene is TRBJ2-1, the V gene TRBV7-3, with 8 positions matching TRBD1. CDR3 length: 14 amino acids. Germline CDR1 reads SGHTA; CDR2 reads FQGTGA. CDR3: CASSYGQGHNEQFF. The CDR3 DNA reads as TGCGCCAGCAGCTACGGACAGGGCCACAATGAGCAGTTCTTC.

This sequence joins TRBV15 and TRBJ1-6, with 8 bases lining up with TRBD1. The V segment lost 0 bases and the J segment 13 bases; nucleotides outside the gene matches: 14. CDR1 LNHNV and CDR2 YYDKDF come from the germline V gene (reference sequence). CDR3 length: 17 residues. The CDR3 coding sequence is TGTGCCACCAGCAGAGATCAGACCCGGGACAGGACGCGTCCCCTCCACTTT. This gives the protein CATSRDQTRDRTRPLHF.

This clone was counted only a few times. The chain links TRBV5-8 to TRBJ1-1; no firm D call. Germline CDR1 and CDR2: SGHTS and YDEGEE. Trimming took off 1 base at V and 2 bases at J, with 9 bases between the two ends. CDR3 length: 14 amino acids. CDR3 sequence: CASSLIGLNTEAFF. CDR3 DNA: TGTGCCAGCAGCTTGATCGGGTTAAACACTGAAGCTTTCTTT.

This clone was seen only once. This chain joins TRBV28 and TRBJ1-2, with D perhaps TRBD1 (5 bases). Germline CDR1 MDHEN, CDR2 SYDVKM. The CDR3 loop spans 18 amino acids. V was clipped by 1 base and J by 4 bases, with 22 bases between them. CDR3 coding DNA: TGTGCCAGCAGTTTATTCTTAGGTATGCGGGACTCCCTCTATGGCTACACCTTC. It specifies CASSLFLGMRDSLYGYTF.

The J gene is TRBJ1-1, the V gene TRBV5-1; D ambiguous. CDR3 length: 14 residues. Germline V CDR1 and CDR2: SGHRS, YFSETQ. With 0 bases removed from V and 0 bases from J, the gap between germline ends came to 6 bases. CDR3 amino acids: CASSLDRLNTEAFF. The CDR3 nucleotides are TGCGCCAGCAGCTTGGACAGACTGAACACTGAAGCTTTCTTT.